Below are 20 T cell receptor beta chains sequenced from a single sample in a study of cytomegalovirus exposure and HLA in healthy donors. TCRdb's table, derived via immunoSEQ multiplex PCR, lists solely in-frame clones and lacks some. The sample holds approximately 100,000 clones, roughly nine tenths seen once. The source material was PBMCs. The receptors shown here come from a woman between 18 and 29 years old in good health and CMV-seropositive.

The chain has TRBV19 and TRBJ1-6, with a tentative D call TRBD1 (5 bases). This CDR3 spans 14 amino acids. V was shortened by 5 bases and J by 4 bases, with 9 bases between the two germline ends. CDR1 is LNHDA, CDR2 SQIVND, per germline (reference sequence). The CDR3 DNA is TGTGCCAGTAGTGGGACTTCGTATAATTCACCCCTCCACTTT. Translation: CASSGTSYNSPLHF. Full variable domain (outside the CDR3, taken from reference TRBV19 and TRBJ1-6): DGGITQSPKYLFRKEGQNVTLSCEQNLNHDAMYWYRQDPGQGLRLIYYSQIVNDFQKGDIAEGYSVSREKKESFPLTVTSAQKNPTAFYLCASSGTSYNSPLHFGNGTRLTVT.

J is TRBJ2-5 and V is TRBV25-1; D is perhaps TRBD2 (7 bases). V was trimmed by 5 bases and J by 5 bases, leaving 15 bases between them. CDR1 is MGHDK, CDR2 SYGVNS, per germline. The CDR3 length is 14 residues. CDR3 amino acids: CASSWRGGEETQYF. CDR3 nucleotides: TGTGCCAGCAGTTGGAGGGGGGGCGAGGAGACCCAGTACTTC.

This clone was seen only a few times. This chain joins TRBV5-1 and TRBJ1-5; 8 bases map to TRBD1. Per germline, CDR1 SGHRS and CDR2 YFSETQ. Germline trimming cut 0 bases from V and 4 bases from J; bases unmatched to any gene: 0. The CDR3 runs 14 residues. The DNA for the CDR3 is TGCGCCAGCAGCTTGGGGACAGGGAATCAGCCCCAGCATTTT. Amino acids: CASSLGTGNQPQHF.

This chain links TRBV4-2 with TRBJ2-1; 9 bases are a match to TRBD2. Looked up from germline, CDR1 is LGHNA and CDR2 is YNFKEQ. The V gene end was trimmed by 4 bases and the J gene end by 9 bases; junction bases not matched to a gene: 13. The CDR3 loop spans 16 amino acids. CDR3 nucleotide sequence: TGTGCCAGCAGCCCCGGCGACGGCGGGGGGGTAGGTGAGCAGTTCTTC. Its protein product is CASSPGDGGGVGEQFF.

The sample holds one count of this clone. V usage is TRBV28 and J usage is TRBJ1-2; 12 bases align to TRBD1. Germline loops: CDR1 MDHEN, CDR2 SYDVKM. The length of the CDR3 is 17 residues. Unmatched junction bases numbered 12, after V lost 6 bases and J lost 4 bases. The CDR3 region is CASRAGTGGTTIYGYTF. The CDR3 DNA follows: TGTGCCAGCAGGGCCGGGACAGGGGGCACTACTATCTATGGCTACACCTTC.

In this sample, this clone turned up a few times. The V and J genes are TRBV28 and TRBJ1-1; the match to TRBD1 covers 7 bases. Germline loops: CDR1 MDHEN, CDR2 SYDVKM. V was pared by 8 bases and J by 0 bases, with 12 bases of the junction left unmatched. CDR3 length: 16 amino acids. CDR3 protein: CASLGPRTGMNTEAFF. The CDR3 region has the DNA TGTGCCAGCCTGGGCCCGAGGACAGGCATGAACACTGAAGCTTTCTTT.

V and J are TRBV11-2 and TRBJ2-7; D is perhaps TRBD1 (6 bases). CDR1 and CDR2 from the germline V gene are SGHAT and FQNNGV. The CDR3 extends over 12 amino acids. The V end was cut by 4 bases, the J end by 3 bases, with 7 bases between. The CDR3 DNA sequence: TGTGCCAGCAGCTCACAGGGCTACGAGCAGTACTTC. It specifies CASSSQGYEQYF.

The chain employs TRBV7-9 and TRBJ2-7, with D maybe TRBD1 (6 bases). Trimming took 5 bases from V and 0 from J, leaving 17 bases between them. Germline CDR1 is SEHNR and CDR2 is FQNEAQ (reference sequence). The CDR3 contains 16 residues. In DNA, the CDR3 is TGTGCCAGCAGCCCGCGGACAGCAGTTACCTCCTACGAGCAGTACTTC. Protein sequence: CASSPRTAVTSYEQYF.

DNA of the CDR3: TGTGCCAGCAGCCCACAGAGCTCCCAAGAGACCCAGTACTTC. This codes for CASSPQSSQETQYF. The rearrangement links TRBV11-2 to TRBJ2-5; no firm D call. From germline, CDR1 is SGHAT and CDR2 FQNNGV. The CDR3 sequence is 14 residues long. The V end lost 5 bases, the J end lost 1 base, and 11 bases lay between the germline ends.

The J gene is TRBJ2-4, the V gene TRBV6-5; 7 nucleotides align to TRBD1. Germline V gene sequence: CDR1 MNHEY, CDR2 SVGAGI. This CDR3 has 13 residues. After removal of 6 bases from V and 8 bases from J, the junction contained 7 bases not matched to a gene. CDR3 coding DNA: TGTGCCAGCAGGCTGACAGGGTTGCACATTCAGTACTTC. Protein: CASRLTGLHIQYF.

The CDR3 DNA is TGTGCCAGCAGCTCTCCGGGTTCCAATGAAAAACTGTTTTTT. Translating it yields CASSSPGSNEKLFF. This chain joins TRBV7-9 and TRBJ1-4; D is uncertain. The CDR3 sequence is 14 residues long. Between the trimmed V and J ends, which lost 4 bases and 5 bases, there was a span of 11 bases. Germline lookup yields CDR1 SEHNR and CDR2 FQNEAQ (reference sequence).

The gene calls are TRBV19 and TRBJ2-1; TRBD1 agrees at 12 bases. The CDR3 consists of 13 residues. The V and J ends lost 10 bases and 6 bases, in that order; junction bases with no gene match: 4. Germline lookup yields CDR1 LNHDA and CDR2 SQIVND (reference sequence). The chain's CDR3 is CATGTGGLNEQFF. The DNA for the CDR3 is TGTGCCACCGGGACAGGGGGCCTCAATGAGCAGTTCTTC.

The J gene is TRBJ2-7, the V gene TRBV28; 7 nucleotides agree with TRBD1. This CDR3 spans 15 amino acids. Trimming at V came to 5 bases and at J to 6 bases, leaving 13 bases not matched to a gene. Germline lookup yields CDR1 MDHEN and CDR2 SYDVKM. The CDR3 loop is CASSPRQGQFSEQYV. CDR3 in DNA: TGTGCCAGCAGTCCGAGACAGGGCCAGTTTAGCGAGCAGTACGTC.

V is TRBV15 and J is TRBJ1-3; possible D gene TRBD1, 6 bases. The V gene's germline CDR1 is LNHNV and CDR2 YYDKDF (reference sequence). The germline V and J ends were trimmed by 5 bases and 1 base, with 12 bases remaining between them. The CDR3 runs to 15 residues. The CDR3 reads CATSGFTGSGNTIYF. The CDR3 DNA follows: TGTGCCACCAGCGGATTTACAGGGTCTGGAAACACCATATATTTT.

This chain uses TRBV4-2 with TRBJ1-5, with a possible D match to TRBD1 (6 bases). Trimming left V 0 bases short and J 6 bases short, with 9 bases between. The CDR3 sequence is 14 residues long. Germline CDR1 LGHNA, CDR2 YNFKEQ. The DNA of the CDR3 is TGTGCCAGCAGCCAAGATCAGGGGATTCAGCCCCAGCATTTT. As protein: CASSQDQGIQPQHF.

The V and J genes are TRBV28 and TRBJ1-6; the match to TRBD1 covers 7 bases. The germline gives CDR1 MDHEN, CDR2 SYDVKM. This CDR3 contains 15 residues. Trimming took 6 bases from V and 6 from J; bases not matched to a gene: 8. CDR3 in amino acids: CASRLGQLPNSPLHF. Written as DNA, the CDR3 is TGTGCCAGCAGATTGGGACAGCTACCTAATTCACCCCTCCACTTT.

The chain carries TRBV2 and TRBJ2-5; 8 bases fit TRBD2. After removal of 6 bases from V and 1 base from J, the junction contained 4 bases not matched to a gene. Germline V gene sequence: CDR1 SNHLY, CDR2 FYNNEI. The CDR3 length is 14 residues. The CDR3 loop reads CASRRTSPQETQYF. As DNA, the CDR3 is TGTGCCAGCAGACGGACTAGCCCCCAAGAGACCCAGTACTTC.

V and J are TRBV28 and TRBJ2-5; 13 bases are shared with TRBD2. Germline CDR1 reads MDHEN; CDR2 reads SYDVKM. The CDR3 runs to 16 residues. J gave up 1 base and V 6 bases, and 5 bases lay outside the gene matches. The CDR3 protein is CASSPGLAGVQETQYF. As DNA, the CDR3 is TGTGCCAGCAGCCCTGGACTAGCGGGGGTCCAAGAGACCCAGTACTTC.

This clone has a single count. The chain carries TRBV19 and TRBJ1-3; D is uncertain. Germline CDR1 reads LNHDA; CDR2 reads SQIVND (reference sequence). V lost 4 bases to trimming and J lost 0 bases, with 10 bases between them. CDR3 length: 15 residues. The CDR3 sequence is CASSKSQHSGNTIYF. CDR3 nucleotide sequence: TGTGCCAGTAGTAAATCACAGCACTCTGGAAACACCATATATTTT.

The rearrangement links TRBV6-4 to TRBJ1-1; a possible D gene is TRBD1 (5 bases). V lost 4 bases, J lost 7 bases, and 16 bases lay in between. This CDR3 is 14 amino acids long. CDR1 is MRHNA and CDR2 is SNTAGT in the germline V gene. The CDR3 loop reads CASSARGEEDEAFF. The CDR3 DNA sequence: TGTGCCAGCAGTGCCCGGGGGGAGGAGGATGAAGCTTTCTTT.